Sequencing of this T cell receptor (beta chain) was carried out in a study of somatic mutations in cytotoxic T cells in rheumatoid arthritis (dated by TCRdb to 2017 to 2019). With respect to the entire study: Some T-cell populations stained with V beta antibodies were sorted by flow on a FACSAria II or Sony SH800 to nearly 100% purity, with sorted V beta1+ cells additionally subjected to TCRB sequencing. To characterize clonality, the study used TCRB deep sequencing while asking whether somatic mutations are carried by expanded CD8+ T-cell clones in newly diagnosed, untreated rheumatoid arthritis. A total of some 62 rheumatoid arthritis patients and 15 to 25 healthy controls underwent TCRB deep sequencing. The median ages of the patient and control groups were essentially identical. The full study reports these points: Viral specificity could not be ruled out by absence from virus-specific databases, and the antigen targets of the expanded CD8+ clones remained unknown. Healthy controls showed no age-related increase in CD8+ clonality, whereas patients did (Spearman r=0.49). The finding that TRBV07 was slightly underrepresented in patients was left unadjusted for multiple comparisons. Rheumatoid arthritis patients and age-matched healthy controls did not significantly differ in CD8+ T-cell clonality. Several identical CD8+ TCRB sequences were found in both blood and synovial fluid, and in 8 of 65 patients the largest CD8+ clone exceeded 20% of CD8+ cells.

Details on this clone: What this receptor recognizes is not known. No base quality information exists; no much larger clone differs at one position.

Genomic DNA underwent TCRB CDR3 sequencing using the immunoSEQ assay. The paper's processing steps were these. Nothing other than productive TCRB rearrangements was included in the analyses. Clonality was calculated as a Shannon entropy-based productive clonality index, and a clone was defined by a unique TCRB CDR3 sequence. The template counts of each clone relative to the total templates per sample were used to calculate repertoire overlap between two samples. Flow cytometry-measured V-gene usage correlated with V-gene usage from TCRB sequencing, with a Spearman r of approximately 0.66. Imported from immuneACCESS, the table was reduced by TCRdb to in-frame sequences with V and J called. These copies leave out some clones; in studies compared against another copy, an unresolved V gene accounts for under half, and the cause of the remainder is not known. For V, J and clone size, that table is used; D and trimming come from the DNA. The sample includes 25,000 to 30,000 clones, with around 80% observed a single time. The ten top clones hold around 5% of the sample.

The approximately 22 healthy controls were blood donors whose buffy coats were used; they had a median age of approximately 58 years (range roughly 20-75), and under 60% were female. CD4+ and CD8+ cells were isolated by positive magnetic bead selection on an AutoMACS, and purity was checked by flow cytometry. Ficoll-Paque PLUS density gradient separation was used to isolate peripheral blood mononuclear cells. DNA was extracted from CD4-enriched, CD8-enriched or PBMC samples with Nucleospin Tissue or Tissue XS kits and quantified with a Qubit 2.0 fluorometer. The junction shows trimming of 3 bases on V and 7 bases on J, and the gene matches do not reach 8 bases of it. CDR1 and CDR2 were assigned from the germline V gene as MGHRA and YSYEKL. From cysteine to phenylalanine, the CDR3 is 16 amino acids long. Solely the CDR3 DNA is kept, with 48 bases framed from the first base.

The TCR comes from a middle-aged man in good health. The chain is assembled from TRBV4-1 and TRBJ2-7; 14 junctional bases match TRBD2. Sequenced input: CD8+ T cells sorted from blood. The CDR3 region has the sequence CASSQTSGRAAGEQYF. The sequence in DNA is TGCGCCAGCAGCCAGACTAGCGGGAGGGCCGCGGGGGAGCAGTACTTC.